Presented here are 5 T cell receptor beta chains from one specimen sequenced in a study of T cells in women clearing cervical HPV infection. The method was immunoSEQ multiplex PCR; TCRdb's version includes in-frame clones alone and lacks a portion of them. The listing records some 23,000 clones. Sample: blood buffy coat. These receptors came from a woman aged 18 to 69 with a cervical HPV16 infection that either progressed to CIN3+ or cleared (not recorded which).

To note about this clone: The read gets to within 3 residues of the CDR3 end, and the germline J gene fills in the rest. The J gene is TRBJ2-2, the V gene TRBV30; no clear D. Germline V gene data show CDR1 as GTSNPN and CDR2 as SVGIG (reference sequence). The CDR3 is 12 amino acids. This CDR3 reads CAWAPGDSPLFF. CDR3 DNA (partial): TGTGCCTGGGCCCCAGGTGATTCACCG.

Of note for this clone: The read finishes 3 residues shy of the CDR3 end, and the germline J gene is used to complete it. The chain combines TRBV20-1 with TRBJ1-4; possible D gene TRBD1, 5 bases. The V gene's germline CDR1 is DFQATT and CDR2 SNEGSKA (reference sequence). The V end was cut by 5 bases, the J end by 1 base, with 26 bases between. CDR3 size: 19 residues. CDR3: CSAHLASHPGGLTNEKLFF. CDR3 DNA (partial): TGCAGTGCTCATCTCGCCTCTCATCCCGGGGGTTTAACTAATGAAAAA.

On this clone: The DNA ends 3 residues before the CDR3 does, and the rest of the CDR3 is filled in from the germline J gene. The same CDR3 arises from other DNA sequences in this sample as well. V usage is TRBV19 and J usage is TRBJ1-3; 7 bases align to TRBD1. This CDR3 has 15 amino acids. After removal of 6 bases from V and 0 bases from J, the junction contained 5 bases not matched to a gene. CDR1 and CDR2 from the germline V gene are LNHDA and SQIVND (reference sequence). CDR3: CASRKTGSSGNTIYF. The covered CDR3 bases are TGTGCCAGTAGAAAGACAGGGTCCTCTGGAAACACC.

To note about this clone: From the germline J gene comes the end of the CDR3, since the read stops 3 residues before it. The chain uses TRBV6-2 or TRBV6-3 and TRBJ2-2; D gene unclear. CDR1 is MNHEY, CDR2 SVGEGT, per germline. The CDR3 length is 15 residues. CDR3 DNA (partial): TGTGCCAGCAGATTCAGGAGCTCCTATAATTCACCG. This sequence encodes CASRFRSSYNSP. From start to end, the CDR3 is CASRFRSSYNSPLFF.

As regards this clone: The CDR3 end falls 3 residues outside the read, so it is completed with the germline J gene. The chain links TRBV7-9 to TRBJ2-7; 10 bases fit TRBD1. This CDR3 has 14 amino acids. The J segment lost 6 bases and the V segment lost 7 bases, leaving 9 bases of the junction unmatched. Germline assignment: CDR1 SEHNR and CDR2 FQNEAQ (reference sequence). The CDR3 DNA, read in part, is TGTGCCAGCAACACCGGGACAGGGGTTGTCGAG. Translation gives CASNTGTGVVE. The entire CDR3 protein is CASNTGTGVVEQYF.